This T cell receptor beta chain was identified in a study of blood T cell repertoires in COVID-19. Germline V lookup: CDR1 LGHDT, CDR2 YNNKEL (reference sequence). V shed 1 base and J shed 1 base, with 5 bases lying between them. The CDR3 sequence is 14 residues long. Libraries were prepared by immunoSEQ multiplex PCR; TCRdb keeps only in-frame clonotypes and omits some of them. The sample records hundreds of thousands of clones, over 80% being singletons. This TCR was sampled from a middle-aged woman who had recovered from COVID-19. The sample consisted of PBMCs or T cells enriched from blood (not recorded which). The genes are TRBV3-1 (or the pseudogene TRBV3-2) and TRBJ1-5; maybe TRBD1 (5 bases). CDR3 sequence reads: CASSQGQSNQPQHF. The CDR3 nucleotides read TGTGCCAGCAGCCAAGGACAGAGCAATCAGCCCCAGCATTTT.